This T cell receptor beta chain derives from a study of beta chain features in type 1 diabetes. Study results and caveats: Among all four CD4+ subsets, Type 1 diabetes patients had TCRB CDR3s that were moderately but significantly shorter.

What was sequenced were expressed TCRB transcripts, since all of the isolated RNA had been reverse transcribed. The data were produced by immunoSEQ multiplex PCR, yet TCRdb's version contains in-frame clones alone and is incomplete. The sample carries some 330,000 clones, roughly 12% recorded once. This CDR3 spans 14 amino acids. Trimming cost V 1 base and J 9 bases; bases outside gene matches: 9. Germline loops: CDR1 SGHVS, CDR2 FNYEAQ. This clone was seen more than once but under ten times. Its antigen is unknown. The TCR sequence derives from a young woman with type 1 diabetes. Sequencing was performed on naive CD4+ T cells from blood. V usage is TRBV7-6 and J usage is TRBJ2-7; 7 nucleotides align to TRBD1. DNA of the CDR3: TGTGCCAGCAGCTTAGAAACGGGACAGTTCGGGCAGTACTTC. It specifies CASSLETGQFGQYF.